Described below is a single TCR beta chain sequence and its context. This sample was taken from a study of blood T cell repertoires in COVID-19. Study-level background: Spain, Italy and the United States supplied samples that represented acute and convalescent COVID-19.

Enrolled through a virtual design, the participants were between roughly 18 and 100 years of age and came from approximately 25 US areas. Study processing details: Reference gene primer amplification gave nucleated cell count estimates. Sequencing used immunoSEQ multiplex PCR; TCRdb keeps in-frame clones, though not all of them. V and J calls and clone size are copied from that table; D and trimming were computed from the DNA. The sample contains hundreds of thousands of clones, roughly 86% of which appear only once. CDR3 length: 15 residues. CDR1 is SNHLY, CDR2 FYNNEI, per germline. Germline trimming cut 3 bases from V and 4 bases from J; bases unmatched to any gene: 5.

The specimen sequenced was PBMCs or T cells enriched from blood (not recorded which). This TCR was sampled from a woman between 40 and 55 years old with acute COVID-19. The chain links TRBV2 to TRBJ2-1; 8 bases line up with TRBD2. The CDR3 DNA reads TGTGCCAGCAGTGAGCCTAGCGGGCGATACAATGAGCAGTTCTTC. Protein: CASSEPSGRYNEQFF. The full variable domain, completed using reference TRBV2 and TRBJ2-1, is EPEVTQTPSHQVTQMGQEVILRCVPISNHLYFYWYRQILGQKVEFLVSFYNNEISEKSEIFDDQFSVERPDGSNFTLKIRSTKLEDSAMYFCASSEPSGRYNEQFFGPGTRLTVL.